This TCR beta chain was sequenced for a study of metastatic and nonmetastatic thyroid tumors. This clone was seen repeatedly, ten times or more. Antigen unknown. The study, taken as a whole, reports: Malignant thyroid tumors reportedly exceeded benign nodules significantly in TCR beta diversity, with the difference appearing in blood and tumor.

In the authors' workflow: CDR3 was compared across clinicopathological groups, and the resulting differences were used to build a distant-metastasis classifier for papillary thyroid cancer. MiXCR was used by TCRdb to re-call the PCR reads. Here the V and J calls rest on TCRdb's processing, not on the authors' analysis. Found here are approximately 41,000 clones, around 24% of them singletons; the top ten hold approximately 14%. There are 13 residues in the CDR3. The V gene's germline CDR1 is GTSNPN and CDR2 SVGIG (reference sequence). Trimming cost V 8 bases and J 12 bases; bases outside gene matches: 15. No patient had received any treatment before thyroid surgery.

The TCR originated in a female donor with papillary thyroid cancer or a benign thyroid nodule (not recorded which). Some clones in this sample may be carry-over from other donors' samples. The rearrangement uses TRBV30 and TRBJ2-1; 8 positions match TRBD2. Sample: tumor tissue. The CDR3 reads CAAEHSGARRQFF. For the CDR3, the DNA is TGTGCCGCGGAGCATAGCGGGGCAAGGAGGCAGTTCTTC. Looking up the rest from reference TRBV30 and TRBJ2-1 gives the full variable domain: SQTIHQWPATLVQPVGSPLSLECTVEGTSNPNLYWYRQAAGRGLQLLFYSVGIGQISSEVPQNLSASRPQDRQFILSSKKLLLSDSGFYLCAAEHSGARRQFFGPGTRLTVL.